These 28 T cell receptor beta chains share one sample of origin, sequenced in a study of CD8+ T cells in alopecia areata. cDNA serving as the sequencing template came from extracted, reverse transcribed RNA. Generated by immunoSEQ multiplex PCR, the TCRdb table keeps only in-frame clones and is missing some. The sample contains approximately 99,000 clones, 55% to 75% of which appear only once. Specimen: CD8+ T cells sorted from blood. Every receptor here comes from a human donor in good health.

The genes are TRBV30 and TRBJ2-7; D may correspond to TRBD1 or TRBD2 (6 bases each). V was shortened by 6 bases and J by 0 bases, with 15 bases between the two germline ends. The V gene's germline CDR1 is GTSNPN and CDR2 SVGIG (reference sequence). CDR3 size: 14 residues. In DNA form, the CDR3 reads TGTGCCTGCCACCGGGGGCTAAGCTCCTACGAGCAGTACTTC. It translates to CACHRGLSSYEQYF.

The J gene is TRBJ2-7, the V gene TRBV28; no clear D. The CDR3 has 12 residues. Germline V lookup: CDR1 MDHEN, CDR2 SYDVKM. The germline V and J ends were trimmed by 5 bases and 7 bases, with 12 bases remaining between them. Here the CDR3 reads CASSGGPSEQYF. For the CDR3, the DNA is TGTGCCAGCAGTGGCGGTCCTAGTGAGCAGTACTTC.

The CDR3 coding sequence is TGTGCCTGGAGCCAGTCCTCTGGAAACACCATATATTTT. This codes for CAWSQSSGNTIYF. The chain is built from TRBV30 and TRBJ1-3, with no clear D. V lost 3 bases to trimming and J lost 0 bases, with 6 bases between them. The CDR3 runs to 13 residues. Germline CDR1 is GTSNPN and CDR2 is SVGIG (reference sequence).

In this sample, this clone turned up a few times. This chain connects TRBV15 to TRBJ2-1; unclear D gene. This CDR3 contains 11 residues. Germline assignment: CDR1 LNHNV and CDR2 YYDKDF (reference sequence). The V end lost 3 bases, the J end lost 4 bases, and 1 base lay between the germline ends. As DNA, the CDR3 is TGTGCCACCAGCAGGTACAATGAGCAGTTCTTC. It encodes CATSRYNEQFF.

The CDR3 DNA reads as TGTGCCAGCAGCTTACCGTCAGGGTACCAAGAGACCCAGTACTTC. Its translation: CASSLPSGYQETQYF. This chain links TRBV7-9 with TRBJ2-5; possible D gene TRBD1, 5 bases. CDR1 is SEHNR and CDR2 is FQNEAQ in the germline V gene (reference sequence). The CDR3 consists of 15 residues. The V and J ends lost 2 bases and 0 bases respectively, with 10 bases between them.

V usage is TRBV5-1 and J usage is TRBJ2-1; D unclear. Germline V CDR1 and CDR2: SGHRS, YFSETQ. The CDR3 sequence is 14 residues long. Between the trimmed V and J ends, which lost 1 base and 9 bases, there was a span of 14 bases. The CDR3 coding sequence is TGCGCCAGCAGCTTGTACGTAGTAGACGGTGAGCAGTTCTTC. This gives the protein CASSLYVVDGEQFF.

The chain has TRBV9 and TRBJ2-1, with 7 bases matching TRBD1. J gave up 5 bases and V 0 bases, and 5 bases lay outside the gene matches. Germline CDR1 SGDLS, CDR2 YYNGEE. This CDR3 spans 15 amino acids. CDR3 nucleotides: TGTGCCAGCAGCGTAGGAGGGGGCCGCGACAATGAGCAGTTCTTC. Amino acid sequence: CASSVGGGRDNEQFF.

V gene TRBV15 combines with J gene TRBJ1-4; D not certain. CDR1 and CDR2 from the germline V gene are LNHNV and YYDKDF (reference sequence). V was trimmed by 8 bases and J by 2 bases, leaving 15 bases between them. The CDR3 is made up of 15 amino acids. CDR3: CATQLGLATNEKLFF. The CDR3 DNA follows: TGTGCCACCCAGCTCGGGTTAGCGACTAATGAAAAACTGTTTTTT.

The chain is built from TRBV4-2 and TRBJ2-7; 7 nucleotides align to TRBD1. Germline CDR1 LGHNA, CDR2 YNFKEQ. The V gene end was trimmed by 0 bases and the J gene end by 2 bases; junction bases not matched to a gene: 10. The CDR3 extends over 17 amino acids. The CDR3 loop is CASSQEGPGQFTYEQYF. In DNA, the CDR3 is TGTGCCAGCAGCCAAGAGGGTCCGGGACAGTTTACCTACGAGCAGTACTTC.

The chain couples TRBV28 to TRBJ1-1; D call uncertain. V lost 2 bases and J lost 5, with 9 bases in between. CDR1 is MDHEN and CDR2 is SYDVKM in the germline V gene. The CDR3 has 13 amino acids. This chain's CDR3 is CASSLTTGTEAFF. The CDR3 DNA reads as TGTGCCAGCAGTTTAACCACGGGGACTGAAGCTTTCTTT.

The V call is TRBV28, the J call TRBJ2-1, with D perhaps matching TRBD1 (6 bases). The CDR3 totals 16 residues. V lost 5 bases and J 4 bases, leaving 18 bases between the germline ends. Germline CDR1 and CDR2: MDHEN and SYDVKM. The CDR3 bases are TGTGCCAGCAGTCCCGAGACAGGTCTGGCTTACAATGAGCAGTTCTTC. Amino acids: CASSPETGLAYNEQFF.

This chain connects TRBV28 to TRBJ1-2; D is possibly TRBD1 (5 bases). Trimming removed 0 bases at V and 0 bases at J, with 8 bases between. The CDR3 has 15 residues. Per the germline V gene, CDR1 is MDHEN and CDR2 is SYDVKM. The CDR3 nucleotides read TGTGCCAGCAGTTTATGGACAGCAGCTAACTATGGCTACACCTTC. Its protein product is CASSLWTAANYGYTF.

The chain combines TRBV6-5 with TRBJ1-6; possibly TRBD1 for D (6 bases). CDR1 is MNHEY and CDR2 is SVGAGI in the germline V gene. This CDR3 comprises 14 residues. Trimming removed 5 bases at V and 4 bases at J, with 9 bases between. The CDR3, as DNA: TGTGCCAGCAGTGAGGGGGGGTATAATTCACCCCTCCACTTT. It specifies CASSEGGYNSPLHF.

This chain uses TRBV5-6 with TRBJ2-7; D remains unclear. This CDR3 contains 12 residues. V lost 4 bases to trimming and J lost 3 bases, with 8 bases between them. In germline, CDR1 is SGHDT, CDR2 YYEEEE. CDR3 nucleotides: TGTGCCAGCAGCCTGGGGAACTACGAGCAGTACTTC. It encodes CASSLGNYEQYF. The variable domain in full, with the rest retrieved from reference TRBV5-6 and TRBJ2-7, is DAGVTQSPTHLIKTRGQQVTLRCSPKSGHDTVSWYQQALGQGPQFIFQYYEEEERQRGNFPDRFSGHQFPNYSSELNVNALLLGDSALYLCASSLGNYEQYFGPGTRLTVT.

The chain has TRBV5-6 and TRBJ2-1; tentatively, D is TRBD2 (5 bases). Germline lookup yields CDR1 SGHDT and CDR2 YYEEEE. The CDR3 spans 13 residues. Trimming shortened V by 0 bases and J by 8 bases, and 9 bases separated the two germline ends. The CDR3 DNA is TGTGCCAGCAGCTTGGCCGCCGGGGATGAGCAGTTCTTC. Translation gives CASSLAAGDEQFF.

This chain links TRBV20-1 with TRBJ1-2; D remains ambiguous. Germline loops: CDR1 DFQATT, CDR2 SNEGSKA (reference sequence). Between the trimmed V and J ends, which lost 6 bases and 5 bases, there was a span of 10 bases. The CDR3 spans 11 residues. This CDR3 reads CSARHGYGYTF. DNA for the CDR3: TGCAGTGCCAGGCACGGATATGGCTACACCTTC.

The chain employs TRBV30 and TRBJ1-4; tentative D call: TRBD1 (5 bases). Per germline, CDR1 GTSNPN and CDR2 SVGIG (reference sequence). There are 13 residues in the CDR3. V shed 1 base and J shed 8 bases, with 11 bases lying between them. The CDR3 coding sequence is TGTGCCTGGAGTGCCTGGGGCGGGGAAAAACTGTTTTTT. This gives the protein CAWSAWGGEKLFF.

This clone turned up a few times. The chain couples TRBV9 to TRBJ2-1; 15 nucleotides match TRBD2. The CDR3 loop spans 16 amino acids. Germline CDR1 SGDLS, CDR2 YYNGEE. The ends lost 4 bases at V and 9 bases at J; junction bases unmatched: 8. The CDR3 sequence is CASSPGLAGGSSEQFF. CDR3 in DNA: TGTGCCAGCAGCCCGGGACTAGCGGGGGGTTCGAGTGAGCAGTTCTTC.

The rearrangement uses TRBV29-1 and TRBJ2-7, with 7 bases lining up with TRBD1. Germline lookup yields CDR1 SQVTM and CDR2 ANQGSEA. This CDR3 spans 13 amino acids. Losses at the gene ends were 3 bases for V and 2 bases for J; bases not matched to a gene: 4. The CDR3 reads CSVEVGQTYEQYF. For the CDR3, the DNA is TGCAGCGTTGAGGTGGGACAGACCTACGAGCAGTACTTC.

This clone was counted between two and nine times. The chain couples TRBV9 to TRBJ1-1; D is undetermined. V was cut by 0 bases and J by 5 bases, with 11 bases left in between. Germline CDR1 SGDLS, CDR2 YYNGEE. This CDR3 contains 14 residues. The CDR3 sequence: CASSVAGMGTEAFF. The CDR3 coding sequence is TGTGCCAGCAGCGTAGCGGGTATGGGTACTGAAGCTTTCTTT.

CDR3 sequence reads: CASSPGAGGDTQYF. The CDR3 DNA reads TGTGCCAGCAGCCCAGGGGCTGGTGGGGATACGCAGTATTTT. This chain links TRBV5-8 with TRBJ2-3, with TRBD1 as a possible D gene (6 bases). With 4 bases removed from V and 6 bases from J, the gap between germline ends came to 15 bases. CDR1 and CDR2 (germline): SGHTS, YDEGEE. This CDR3 comprises 14 residues. Filled out from reference TRBV5-8 and TRBJ2-3, the complete variable domain reads EAGVTQSPTHLIKTRGQQATLRCSPISGHTSVYWYQQALGLGLQFLLWYDEGEERNRGNFPPRFSGRQFPNYSSELNVNALELEDSALYLCASSPGAGGDTQYFGPGTRLTVL.

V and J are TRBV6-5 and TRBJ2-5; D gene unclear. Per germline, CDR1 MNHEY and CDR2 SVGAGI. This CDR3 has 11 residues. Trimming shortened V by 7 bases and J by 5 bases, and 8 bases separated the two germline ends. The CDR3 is CASKARETQYF. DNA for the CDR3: TGTGCCAGCAAAGCACGGGAGACCCAGTACTTC.

Here the CDR3 reads CASSPGTAYGYTF. The DNA of the CDR3 is TGTGCCAGCAGCCCCGGGACAGCCTATGGCTACACCTTC. The chain has TRBV9 and TRBJ1-2, with TRBD1 matching over 7 bases. After removal of 4 bases from V and 4 bases from J, the junction contained 4 bases not matched to a gene. Germline CDR1 and CDR2: SGDLS and YYNGEE. This CDR3 is built from 13 residues.

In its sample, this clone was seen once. CDR3 sequence (DNA): TGTGCCAGCAGTTTATGGGGAGGGGGCTATGGCTACACCTTC. Its translation: CASSLWGGGYGYTF. The rearrangement uses TRBV2 and TRBJ1-2; TRBD1 is a possible D gene (6 bases). V dropped 5 bases and J dropped 4 bases, with 14 bases sitting between them. The CDR3 is made up of 14 amino acids. Germline V gene sequence: CDR1 SNHLY, CDR2 FYNNEI.

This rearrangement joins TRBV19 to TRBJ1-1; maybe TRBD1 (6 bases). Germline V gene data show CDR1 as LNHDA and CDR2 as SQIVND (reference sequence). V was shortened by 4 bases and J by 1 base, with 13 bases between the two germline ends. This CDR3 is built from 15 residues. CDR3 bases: TGTGCCAGTAGTACCCCAGACAGGCCGAACACTGAAGCTTTCTTT. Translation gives CASSTPDRPNTEAFF.

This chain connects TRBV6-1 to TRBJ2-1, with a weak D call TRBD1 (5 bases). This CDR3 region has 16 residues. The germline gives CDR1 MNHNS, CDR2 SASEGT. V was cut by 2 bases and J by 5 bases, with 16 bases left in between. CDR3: CASSEWAQAGNNEQFF. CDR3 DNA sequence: TGTGCCAGCAGTGAATGGGCCCAGGCAGGGAACAATGAGCAGTTCTTC.

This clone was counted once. CDR3 coding DNA: TGTGCCAGTAGTCCGGGGGTTCTAAACGAGCAGTACTTC. It translates to CASSPGVLNEQYF. The chain couples TRBV19 to TRBJ2-7; a possible D gene is TRBD2 (6 bases). The CDR3 is 13 residues long. The V gene lost 5 bases and the J gene lost 5 bases, with 13 bases spanning the gap. CDR1 and CDR2 (germline): LNHDA, SQIVND (reference sequence).

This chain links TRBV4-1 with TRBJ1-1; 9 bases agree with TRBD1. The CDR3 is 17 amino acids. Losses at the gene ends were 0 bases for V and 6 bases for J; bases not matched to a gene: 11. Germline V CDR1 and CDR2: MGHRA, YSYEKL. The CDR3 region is CASSQEMSGTGLSEAFF. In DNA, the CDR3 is TGCGCCAGCAGCCAAGAGATGTCCGGGACAGGGTTGTCTGAAGCTTTCTTT.